This TCR beta chain was profiled in a study of Tregs in tolerant kidney transplant recipients. Measured with immunoSEQ multiplex PCR; TCRdb has only the in-frame clones, and not every one. Here the sample spans tens of thousands of clones, more than 85% being singletons. CDR1 and CDR2 from the germline V gene are LNHNV and YYDKDF (reference sequence). CDR3 size: 14 residues. Trimming took 5 bases from V and 3 from J; bases not matched to a gene: 3. The nonmyeloablative bone marrow transplants came from related graft donors, with transient mixed chimerism. The input for sequencing was CD4+ T cells from blood (PBMCs), taken 12 months after the transplant. The receptor was isolated from a human patient who received a combined kidney and bone marrow transplant. A share of the T cells may be of graft donor origin. The chain recombines TRBV15 with TRBJ2-3; 9 bases align to TRBD1. CDR3 sequence reads: CATSRDRVTDTQYF. DNA of the CDR3: TGTGCCACCAGCCGGGACAGGGTAACAGATACGCAGTATTTT.